Each of the 8 T cell receptor delta chains below was sequenced from the same sample in a study of γδ T cells in repeated Plasmodium falciparum infection. TCRdb processed the multiplex PCR reads again with the CATT caller. The repertoire consists of around 86,000 delta-chain clones, with approximately 1.4% occurring once and the leading ten covering around 8.5%. Bulk repertoires came from Vgamma9/Vdelta2+ or Vdelta2-negative gammadelta T cells flow-sorted from PBMC. Material for sequencing was gamma-delta T cells from blood. These receptors were obtained from a pool of human donors (malaria-infected and uninfected, not separated).

The table lists this clone with many counts. V usage is TRDV2 and J usage is TRDJ1; 12 bases agree with TRDD3. TCRdb carries no J gene annotation; the J gene was assigned here by matching the DNA with germline. J gave up 3 bases and V 0 bases, and 28 bases lay outside the gene matches. CDR1 is GEAIGNYY, CDR2 EKD, per germline. The CDR3 covers 24 residues. CDR3: CACDTLRLGDTPESEEGRADKLIF. CDR3 DNA sequence: TGTGCCTGTGACACCCTAAGACTGGGGGATACCCCAGAGTCCGAAGAGGGTCGCGCCGATAAACTCATCTTT.

This clone was recorded many times. The same CDR3 is also encoded by other DNA sequences in this sample. The chain couples TRDV1 to TRDJ1; TRDD2 is a possible D gene (6 bases). V dropped 4 bases and J dropped 7 bases, with 31 bases sitting between them. Per the germline V gene, CDR1 is TSWWSYY and CDR2 is QGS. This CDR3 has 19 amino acids. The CDR3 nucleotides read TGTGCTCTTGGGGCTGCTAGGAACTCTTCCTCCCACCTTACTTTTAAACTCATCTTT. This translates into CALGAARNSSSHLTFKLIF.

As for this clone: The protein that TCRdb holds for this DNA derives from a much larger clone and differs from the translated DNA at residue 15, which likely indicates a read error; the protein shown here is translated from the DNA. The V call is TRDV2, the J call TRDJ1; 11 bases agree with TRDD3. The germline V gene encodes CDR1 GEAIGNYY and CDR2 EKD. Germline trimming cut 2 bases from V and 3 bases from J; bases unmatched to any gene: 19. The CDR3 has 20 residues. Written as DNA, the CDR3 is TGTGCCTGTGACAAACCTTCCTACTGGGGGATAGAGAGGTACGCCGATAAACTCATCTTT. Translated: CACDKPSYWGIERYADKLIF.

Worth noting for this clone: The protein given by TCRdb reflects a much larger clone and differs at residue 9 from this DNA's translation, likely from a read error; the protein shown is the DNA's translation. This rearrangement joins TRDV1 to TRDJ1, with 10 bases matching TRDD3. The J gene, missing from TCRdb, was assigned here through DNA to germline matching. Germline V lookup: CDR1 TSWWSYY, CDR2 QGS. The CDR3 runs to 21 residues. J gave up 2 bases and V 5 bases, and 23 bases lay outside the gene matches. The CDR3 nucleotides read TGTGCTCTTGGGCCTCAATTCTTCCCATTTAGGGGGATACGCGATACCGATAAACTCATCTTT. Residues: CALGPQFFPFRGIRDTDKLIF.

Note on this clone: One junction end does not reproduce the germline sequence, and a read error may be involved. Other DNA sequences within the sample encode an identical CDR3. The rearrangement links TRDV3 to TRDJ4; 7 bases match TRDD3. Germline CDR1 reads TVYSNPD; CDR2 reads GDNSRS (reference sequence). The CDR3 spans 14 residues. As DNA, the CDR3 is TGTGCCTTTAAGGCCTGGGGGTTAACCAGGCCCCTGATCTTT. Its translation is CAFKAWGLTRPLIF.

A few counts support this clone. The amino acid sequence in TCRdb belongs to a much larger clone and departs from this DNA's translation at residue 11, likely a sequencing read error; the sequence shown is translated from the DNA. The chain links TRDV2 to TRDJ1; 10 bases map to TRDD3. TCRdb leaves out the J gene; it was filled in here by matching the DNA to germline. Germline V lookup: CDR1 GEAIGNYY, CDR2 EKD. CDR3 length: 16 amino acids. Unmatched junction bases numbered 12, after V lost 4 bases and J lost 5 bases. CDR3 protein: CACEKMGDTLEDKLIF. The CDR3 DNA reads TGTGCCTGTGAGAAGATGGGGGATACCCTGGAGGATAAACTCATCTTT.

Turning to this clone: TCRdb pairs this DNA with a much larger clone's protein that differs at residue 5, likely a read error; the protein shown was translated from the DNA. This sequence joins TRDV2 and TRDJ1, with D possibly being TRDD3 (6 bases). Because TCRdb records no J gene, it was assigned here through a match of the DNA to germline. Trimming removed 3 bases from V and 2 bases from J, with 15 bases in between. Germline V gene data show CDR1 as GEAIGNYY and CDR2 as EKD. This CDR3 has 15 residues. CDR3 residues: CACDARLWGTDKLIF. The CDR3 DNA reads TGTGCCTGTGACGCTCGCCTTTGGGGGACCGATAAACTCATCTTT.

This clone was seen more than once but under ten times. A far larger clone is just one base off, so this is likely a read error. The sample has other DNA sequences that encode this CDR3 too. The J gene is TRDJ1, the V gene TRDV1; D assignment may be TRDD2 or TRDD3 (5 bases each). Because TCRdb records no J gene, it was assigned here through a match of the DNA to germline. Germline CDR1 reads TSWWSYY; CDR2 reads QGS. The length of the CDR3 is 21 residues. DNA of the CDR3: TGTGCCCTTGGGGAACTAAGTACCTACGCCTTCAACATGCCGTACACCGATAAACTCATCTTT. The encoded protein is CALGELSTYAFNMPYTDKLIF.